These 5 T cell receptor beta chains originate from one sample sequenced in a study of T-cell memory formation after mild COVID-19. TCRdb re-derived calls from the 5' RACE reads in MiXCR, one entry per CDR3 protein. The data hold about 470,000 distinct CDR3 sequences, with approximately 23% observed a single time. Sample: PBMCs or a T cell subset sorted from them (not recorded which). These receptors originate from an adult woman who had mild COVID-19 (a few samples of this study predate the infection). Cell type and time point are not known.

Points on this clonotype: One junction end disagrees with the germline gene, perhaps due to a read error. The gene calls are TRBV28 and TRBJ2-1, with D possibly being TRBD2 (6 bases). The CDR3 length is 16 residues. Per germline, CDR1 MDHEN and CDR2 SYDVKM. In DNA, the CDR3 is TGTGCCAGCAGCTTTAGCGGTATGTACTCCTACGATGAGCAGTTCTTC. Protein product: CASSFSGMYSYDEQFF.

This clonotype was found a few times. The CDR3 loop is CASSPMGGRANTGELFF. The CDR3 DNA follows: TGTGCCAGCAGTCCCATGGGGGGCCGAGCGAACACCGGGGAGCTGTTTTTT. The J gene is TRBJ2-2, the V gene TRBV6-2 or TRBV6-3, with D possibly being TRBD1 or TRBD2 (6 bases each). Looked up from germline, CDR1 is MNHEY and CDR2 is SVGEGT. Trimming removed 5 bases from V and 0 bases from J, with 16 bases in between. This CDR3 region has 17 residues.

The J gene is TRBJ2-7, the V gene TRBV10-3; possible D gene TRBD1, 6 bases. Germline loops: CDR1 ENHRY, CDR2 SYGVKD. The germline V and J ends were trimmed by 5 bases and 2 bases, with 10 bases remaining between them. The CDR3 is 13 amino acids. CDR3 sequence: CAISSGQPYEQYF. The CDR3, as DNA: TGTGCCATCAGTTCCGGACAGCCCTACGAGCAGTACTTC.

The chain has TRBV7-6 and TRBJ2-5, with 7 bases matching TRBD2. The CDR3 totals 15 residues. Germline V gene sequence: CDR1 SGHVS, CDR2 FNYEAQ. Germline trimming cut 1 base from V and 4 bases from J; bases unmatched to any gene: 6. The CDR3 DNA reads TGTGCCAGCAGCTTAGTGGCGGGAGAGTCAGAGACCCAGTACTTC. It yields the protein CASSLVAGESETQYF. The full variable domain, rest sourced from reference TRBV7-6 and TRBJ2-5, is GAGVSQSPRYKVTKRGQDVALRCDPISGHVSLYWYRQALGQGPEFLTYFNYEAQQDKSGLPNDRFSAERPEGSISTLTIQRTEQRDSAMYRCASSLVAGESETQYFGPGTRLLVL.

This clonotype has just a few counts. The chain combines TRBV27 with TRBJ2-7; 7 bases agree with TRBD1. Germline V gene lookup returns CDR1 MNHEY and CDR2 SMNVEV (reference sequence). V lost 6 bases, J lost 3 bases, and 11 bases stayed unmatched. The CDR3 sequence is 15 residues long. The CDR3 loop is CASSSDRVRNYEQYF. The DNA for the CDR3 is TGTGCCAGCAGCTCAGACAGGGTGAGGAACTACGAGCAGTACTTC.